The 2 T cell receptor beta chains below were found in one sample sequenced in a study of CD8+ T cells in alopecia areata. The authors extracted RNA and reverse transcribed it into cDNA as the sequencing template. Clones were sequenced by immunoSEQ multiplex PCR, and TCRdb holds only the in-frame ones, with some missing. The top ten clones hold 4.5% to 5.5% of a sample with 100,000 to 150,000 clones, about 57% of them seen once. The sequences come from CD4+ T cells sorted from blood, collected at week 0. These receptors came from a human donor with alopecia areata.

The J gene is TRBJ2-5, the V gene TRBV15; D may be TRBD2 (6 bases). Germline V gene sequence: CDR1 LNHNV, CDR2 YYDKDF (reference sequence). V was shortened by 3 bases and J by 4 bases, with 18 bases between the two germline ends. The CDR3 is 16 residues long. The chain's CDR3 is CATSSAIAGNPETQYF. The CDR3 region has the DNA TGTGCCACCAGCAGTGCTATCGCGGGGAACCCAGAGACCCAGTACTTC.

The chain uses TRBV2 and TRBJ2-4, with 8 nucleotides matching TRBD1. V shed 6 bases, J shed 7 bases, and the junction held 11 bases outside the gene matches. The CDR3 loop spans 15 amino acids. Germline loops: CDR1 SNHLY, CDR2 FYNNEI. Written as DNA, the CDR3 is TGTGCCAGCAGGGACAGGGACAGTCAAGTGAACATTCAGTACTTC. Protein product: CASRDRDSQVNIQYF.